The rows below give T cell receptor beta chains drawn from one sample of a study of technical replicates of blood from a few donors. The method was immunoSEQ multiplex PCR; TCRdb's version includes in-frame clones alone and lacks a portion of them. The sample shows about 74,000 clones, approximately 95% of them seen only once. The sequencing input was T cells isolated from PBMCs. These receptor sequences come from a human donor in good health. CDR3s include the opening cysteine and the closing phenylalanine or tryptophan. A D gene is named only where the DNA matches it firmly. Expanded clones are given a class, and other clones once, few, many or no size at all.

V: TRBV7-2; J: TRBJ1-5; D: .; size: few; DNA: TGTGCCAGCAGCCTTGACTACCGGCCGCTGGATTTT; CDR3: CASSLDYRPLDF
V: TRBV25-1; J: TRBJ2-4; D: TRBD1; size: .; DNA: TGTGCCAGCAGTGAGACCTACGGGACAGGGATTCACTTC; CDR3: CASSETYGTGIHF
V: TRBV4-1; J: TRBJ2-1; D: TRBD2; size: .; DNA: TGCGCCAGCAGCCAACCGTTTGCGGGGGACAATGAGCAGTTCTTC; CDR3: CASSQPFAGDNEQFF
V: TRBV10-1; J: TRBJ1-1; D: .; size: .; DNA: TGCGCCAGCAGCCAGGGGACTGAAGCTTTCTTT; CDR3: CASSQGTEAFF
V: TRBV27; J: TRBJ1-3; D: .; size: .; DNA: TGTGCCAGCAGTCAAACAGGGCGTGGAAACACCATATATTTT; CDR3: CASSQTGRGNTIYF
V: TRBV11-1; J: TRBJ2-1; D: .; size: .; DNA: TGTGCCAGCAGCTCCACCCTAGCGAAGCAGTTCTTC; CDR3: CASSSTLAKQFF
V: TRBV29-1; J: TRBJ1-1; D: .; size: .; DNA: TGCAGCGCACGGGGTGCAGGAAACACTGAAGCTTTCTTT; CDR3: CSARGAGNTEAFF
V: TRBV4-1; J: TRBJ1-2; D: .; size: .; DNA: TGCGCCAGCAGCCAAAAAACAGGGAGCAGCTATGGCTACACCTTC; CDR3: CASSQKTGSSYGYTF
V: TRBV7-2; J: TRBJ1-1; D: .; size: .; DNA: TGTGCCAGCAGCTTTGCATGGGGCGATGAAGCTTTCTTT; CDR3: CASSFAWGDEAFF
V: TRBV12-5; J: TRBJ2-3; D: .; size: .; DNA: TGTGCTAGTGGTTCCTCGGGGGATACGCAGTATTTT; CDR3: CASGSSGDTQYF
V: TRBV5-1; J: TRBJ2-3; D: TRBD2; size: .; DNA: TGCGCCAGCACCAACCGGGGGGAAGGCCCCACAGATGCGCAGTATTTT; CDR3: CASTNRGEGPTDAQYF
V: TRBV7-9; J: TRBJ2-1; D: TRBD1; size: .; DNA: TGTGCCAGCAGCACGCGGGACAGGGGCCTTTTAAATGAGCAGTTCTTC; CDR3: CASSTRDRGLLNEQFF
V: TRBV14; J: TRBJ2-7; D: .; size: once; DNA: TGTGCCAGCAGCCAAGATCTTTTCTCGGGTAACGAGCAGTACTTC; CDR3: CASSQDLFSGNEQYF
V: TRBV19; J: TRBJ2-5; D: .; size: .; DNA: TGTGCCAGTAGTGCAGACAGGACCCAGTACTTC; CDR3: CASSADRTQYF
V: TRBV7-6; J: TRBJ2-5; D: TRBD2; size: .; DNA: TGTGCCAGCAGCTTGAAAGCCGGGACTAGCACTCCGTACTTC; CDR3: CASSLKAGTSTPYF
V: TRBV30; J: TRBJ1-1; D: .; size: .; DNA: TGTGCCTGGAGCCCGGACACCATGAACACTGAAGCTTTCTTT; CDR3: CAWSPDTMNTEAFF
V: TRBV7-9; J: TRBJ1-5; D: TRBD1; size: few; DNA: TGTGCCAGCAGCCCCGGAGGGGGCAGTCAGCCCCAGCATTTT; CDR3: CASSPGGGSQPQHF
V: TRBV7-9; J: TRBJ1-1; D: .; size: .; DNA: TGTGCCAGCAGTGGCGGGGGATTCATGAACACTGAAGCTTTCTTT; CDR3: CASSGGGFMNTEAFF
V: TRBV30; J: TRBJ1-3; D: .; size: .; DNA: TGTGCCTGGAGCGAGGTCCTGGCTGGAAACACCATATATTTT; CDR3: CAWSEVLAGNTIYF
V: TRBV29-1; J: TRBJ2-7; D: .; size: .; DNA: TGCAGCGTTGTACCCCCTCAGGGGCACCCAGGCGAGCAGTACTTC; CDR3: CSVVPPQGHPGEQYF
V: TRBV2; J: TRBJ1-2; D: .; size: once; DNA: TGTGCCAGCAGTGATGTCAGTAACTATGGCTACACCTTC; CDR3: CASSDVSNYGYTF
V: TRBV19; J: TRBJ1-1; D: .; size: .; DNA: TGTGCCAGTAGTTGGCAGACCTTCGGGACTGAAGCTTTCTTT; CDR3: CASSWQTFGTEAFF
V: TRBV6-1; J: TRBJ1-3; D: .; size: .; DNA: TGTGCCAGCAGTGATTCCAGCTCTGGAAACACCATATATTTT; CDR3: CASSDSSSGNTIYF
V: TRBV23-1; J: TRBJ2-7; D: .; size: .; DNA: TGCGCCAGCAGTCAATCTCTCCGAGAACAGGGCGAGCAGTACTTC; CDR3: CASSQSLREQGEQYF
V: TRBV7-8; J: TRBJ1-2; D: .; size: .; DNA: TGTGCCAGCAGCTTAGAGGGTCAGGGTGACTATGGCTACACCTTC; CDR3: CASSLEGQGDYGYTF